The 11 T cell receptor beta chains in this list originate from one sample, sequenced in a study of T cells in Graves' hyperthyroidism and ophthalmopathy. Amplification targeted TCR beta CDR3 regions from RNA transcripts. The HTBI primer set drove a first-round RT-PCR of the TCR CDR3. In TCRdb, the multiplex PCR reads were re-called with MiXCR into one record per CDR3 protein. This table has roughly 240,000 distinct CDR3 sequences, approximately 16% appearing once. Sequencing was done on a sample of blood. These receptors all come from a young woman with Graves' ophthalmopathy.

In this sample, this clonotype turned up many times. The chain links TRBV20-1 to TRBJ1-1; 7 bases match TRBD1. This CDR3 has 13 amino acids. Germline V gene sequence: CDR1 DFQATT, CDR2 SNEGSKA (reference sequence). The trim removed 1 base at V and 10 bases at J, leaving 9 bases unmatched. CDR3 amino acids: CSARGDRFFSAFF. CDR3 in DNA: TGCAGTGCTAGAGGGGACAGATTTTTCTCAGCTTTCTTT.

With respect to this clonotype: Germline and junction disagree at one end, which may indicate a read error. This rearrangement joins TRBV9 to TRBJ2-5; 15 bases are shared with TRBD2. CDR3 size: 18 residues. From germline, CDR1 is SGDLS and CDR2 YYNGEE. CDR3 loop: CASSGGGTSGGTQGTQYF. The CDR3 region has the DNA TGTGCCAGCAGCGGTGGTGGGACTAGCGGGGGGACACAAGGGACCCAGTACTTC.

This clonotype was seen once. The gene calls are TRBV5-6 and TRBJ1-2; tentatively, D is TRBD1 (6 bases). Deletions cut 6 bases from V and 8 bases from J, with 23 bases between. Germline values: CDR1 SGHDT, CDR2 YYEEEE. The CDR3 covers 15 residues. In DNA, the CDR3 is TGTGCCAGCACCTTCACGGGGGGCCAGGACCGAGGCTACACCTTC. It encodes CASTFTGGQDRGYTF.

The genes are TRBV19 and TRBJ2-3; no reliable D call. Deletions cut 5 bases from V and 5 bases from J, with 11 bases between. Germline V gene lookup returns CDR1 LNHDA and CDR2 SQIVND (reference sequence). The CDR3 spans 13 residues. The CDR3: CASSVLNQDTQYF. In DNA, the CDR3 is TGTGCCAGTAGTGTTTTAAACCAAGATACGCAGTATTTT.

This sequence joins TRBV5-5 and TRBJ2-7, with TRBD1 matching 8 bases. This CDR3 contains 13 residues. V dropped 7 bases and J dropped 4; count of bases not matched to a gene: 7. In germline, CDR1 is SGHKS, CDR2 YYEKEE (reference sequence). The CDR3 nucleotides are TGTGCCAGCGCGCTGTGGACAGGGTACGAGCAGTACTTC. This gives the protein CASALWTGYEQYF.

The chain has TRBV28 and TRBJ1-5; the match to TRBD1 covers 9 bases. With 3 bases clipped from V and 7 bases from J, the junction kept 10 bases outside the gene matches. In germline, CDR1 is MDHEN, CDR2 SYDVKM. This CDR3 region has 16 residues. CDR3 in DNA: TGTGCCAGCAGTTTTCCGGGACAGGGCCGCACGCAGCCCCAGCATTTT. It specifies CASSFPGQGRTQPQHF.

This clonotype was detected ten times or more. CDR3 DNA: TGTGCCAGCAGCCTAGTCTATGCCAGACAAGAGACCCAGTACTTC. It yields the protein CASSLVYARQETQYF. The gene calls are TRBV11-2 and TRBJ2-5; no clear D gene. The germline V and J ends were trimmed by 5 bases and 2 bases, with 15 bases remaining between them. The CDR3 consists of 15 residues. The germline V gene encodes CDR1 SGHAT and CDR2 FQNNGV.

The chain links TRBV6-4 to TRBJ2-3, with 8 bases fitting TRBD1. V was clipped by 0 bases and J by 5 bases; unmatched bases: 1. This CDR3 is built from 14 residues. Per germline, CDR1 MRHNA and CDR2 SNTAGT. In nucleotides, the CDR3 is TGTGCCAGCAGTGACTCGACAGGGGAAGATACGCAGTATTTT. The encoded protein is CASSDSTGEDTQYF.

Concerning this clonotype: A much bigger clone sits one base away, suggesting this may be a read error. This rearrangement joins TRBV2 to TRBJ2-1; possibly TRBD2 for D (5 bases). V lost 7 bases and J lost 10, with 23 bases in between. The CDR3 is 15 residues long. Germline values: CDR1 SNHLY, CDR2 FYNNEI. The CDR3 region has the DNA TGTGCCAGCACAGTAGTCCCGGGCCAAAGGGAGGAGCAGTTCTTC. Its protein product is CASTVVPGQREEQFF.

This clonotype came up many times. The chain uses TRBV7-2 and TRBJ1-3; 7 positions agree with TRBD1. Germline V gene data show CDR1 as SGHTA and CDR2 as FQGNSA. Trimming removed 2 bases from V and 2 bases from J; junction bases left unmatched: 6. The CDR3 sequence is 16 residues long. This CDR3 reads CASSLLGGLAGNTIYF. The DNA for the CDR3 is TGTGCCAGCAGCTTACTAGGGGGCTTAGCTGGAAACACCATATATTTT.

This clonotype was detected many times. This sequence joins TRBV6-5 and TRBJ2-1; D gene ambiguous. With 3 bases removed from V and 6 bases from J, the gap between germline ends came to 15 bases. Germline CDR1 reads MNHEY; CDR2 reads SVGAGI. The CDR3 is 15 amino acids. CDR3 in amino acids: CASSYRGVGSNEQFF. The CDR3, as DNA: TGTGCCAGCAGTTATCGCGGTGTAGGTTCCAATGAGCAGTTCTTC.